These 11 T cell receptor beta chains originate from one sample sequenced in a study of patients and donors after allogeneic stem cell transplantation. TCRdb reprocessed the RT-PCR reads with MiXCR, giving one entry per CDR3 protein. Among more than 55,000 distinct CDR3 sequences listed, about an eighth were seen once. Sequencing was carried out using blood, either unsorted or a sorted T cell fraction (not recorded which). The receptors were gathered from a human donor who was either an allogeneic HSCT recipient or a stem cell or donor lymphocyte infusion donor (not recorded which). It is not recorded whose cells these are; they may come from a transplant donor.

The gene calls are TRBV12-3 or TRBV12-4 and TRBJ1-5, with D hard to call. Trimming cost V 3 bases and J 0 bases, with 12 bases left between them. This CDR3 has 16 residues. The chain's CDR3 is CASSFGTKFSNQPQHF. In DNA form, the CDR3 reads TGTGCCAGCAGTTTTGGAACAAAATTTAGCAATCAGCCCCAGCATTTT.

This clonotype was counted a few times. The V gene is TRBV6-5, the J gene TRBJ2-1; possible D gene TRBD2, 9 bases. CDR3 length equals 18 residues. V gave up 4 bases and J gave up 6 bases, with 25 bases separating them. The germline V gene has CDR1 MNHEY and CDR2 SVGAGI. CDR3: CASSSDRGAGGPTNEQFF. In DNA form, the CDR3 reads TGTGCCAGCAGTTCAGACAGGGGTGCGGGAGGGCCTACCAATGAGCAGTTCTTC.

The sample holds a few counts of this clonotype. The chain uses TRBV5-1 and TRBJ2-2; unclear D gene. V was pared by 5 bases and J by 2 bases, with 7 bases between. Germline CDR1 reads SGHRS; CDR2 reads YFSETQ. The CDR3 has 13 residues. CDR3 protein: CASRGENTGELFF. The CDR3 coding sequence is TGCGCCAGCAGGGGCGAAAACACCGGGGAGCTGTTTTTT.

This clonotype was seen many times. The chain recombines TRBV5-1 with TRBJ1-5, with 10 bases that match TRBD1. CDR1 is SGHRS and CDR2 is YFSETQ in the germline V gene. CDR3 length: 15 amino acids. Trimming at V came to 3 bases and at J to 1 base, leaving 1 base not matched to a gene. CDR3 nucleotide sequence: TGCGCCAGCAGCTCGGGACAGGGGAGCAATCAGCCCCAGCATTTT. Its protein product is CASSSGQGSNQPQHF.

This clonotype was observed a handful of times. The chain recombines TRBV24-1 with TRBJ1-2; a weak D match, TRBD1 (5 bases). The CDR3 covers 14 residues. CDR1 is KGHDR and CDR2 is SFDVKD in the germline V gene. V was clipped by 0 bases and J by 8 bases, with 12 bases between them. This CDR3 reads CATSDLQGGAGYTF. CDR3 sequence (DNA): TGTGCCACCAGTGATTTGCAGGGAGGTGCGGGCTACACCTTC.

This clonotype was seen only a few times. The junction differs from germline at one of its ends, possibly a read error. V is TRBV7-7 and J is TRBJ2-2; D assignment may be TRBD1 or TRBD2 (5 bases each). The CDR3 has 16 residues. Looked up from germline, CDR1 is SSHAT and CDR2 is FNYEAQ (reference sequence). CDR3 DNA sequence: TGTGCTAGCAGCTCCACGGGACCGCTGAACACCGGGGAGCTGTTTTTT. Protein product: CASSSTGPLNTGELFF.

The chain is built from TRBV18 and TRBJ2-5; 9 nucleotides match TRBD1. The V and J ends lost 3 bases and 1 base, in that order; junction bases with no gene match: 12. This CDR3 comprises 18 residues. The germline V gene has CDR1 KGHSH and CDR2 LQKENI. The CDR3 DNA reads TGTGCCAGCTCACCCTGGATGGGACAGGGCTTACCCCAAGAGACCCAGTACTTC. This translates into CASSPWMGQGLPQETQYF.

Within the sample, this clonotype is large. The chain joins TRBV20-1 to TRBJ1-1, with D tentatively TRBD1 (6 bases). Germline V gives CDR1 DFQATT, CDR2 SNEGSKA (reference sequence). Trimming cost V 1 base and J 1 base, with 10 bases left between them. There are 14 residues in the CDR3. The CDR3 is CSARVQGSNTEAFF. The CDR3 bases are TGCAGTGCTAGAGTACAGGGATCGAACACTGAAGCTTTCTTT.

The CDR3 DNA follows: TGCGCCAGCAGCTTGGAACAGGGGAATACGCAGTATTTT. Translation gives CASSLEQGNTQYF. The chain couples TRBV5-1 to TRBJ2-3; 7 nucleotides line up with TRBD1. The CDR3 sequence is 13 residues long. The V and J ends lost 0 bases and 7 bases, in that order; junction bases with no gene match: 2. Germline loops: CDR1 SGHRS, CDR2 YFSETQ. The whole variable domain, remainder taken from reference TRBV5-1 and TRBJ2-3, is KAGVTQTPRYLIKTRGQQVTLSCSPISGHRSVSWYQQTPGQGLQFLFEYFSETQRNKGNFPGRFSGRQFSNSRSEMNVSTLELGDSALYLCASSLEQGNTQYFGPGTRLTVL.

The chain combines TRBV6-6 with TRBJ2-3, with a weak D call TRBD1 (6 bases). This CDR3 comprises 16 residues. V dropped 6 bases and J dropped 5 bases, with 21 bases sitting between them. Germline loops: CDR1 MNHNY, CDR2 SVGAGI (reference sequence). CDR3 nucleotides: TGTGCCAGCAGCCAAATCCGGGCCGCCAGGGGAGATACGCAGTATTTT. It codes for CASSQIRAARGDTQYF.

In its sample, this clonotype was seen many times. The CDR3 region is CASSPGRGIGYEQYF. The CDR3 DNA reads TGTGCCAGCTCACCAGGTCGAGGGATCGGGTACGAGCAGTACTTC. The chain carries TRBV18 and TRBJ2-7, with D perhaps matching TRBD2 (5 bases). CDR3 length equals 15 residues. The V gene's germline CDR1 is KGHSH and CDR2 LQKENI. V dropped 2 bases and J dropped 4 bases, with 15 bases sitting between them.